Each of the 28 T cell receptor beta chains below was sequenced from the same sample in a study of PD-L1 blockade in urothelial cancer. Indicated time point: pretreatment peripheral blood. Repertoires were generated with immunoSEQ multiplex PCR, while TCRdb's copy carries only in-frame clones and drops some. The sample records roughly 77,000 clones, roughly 84% being singletons. The sequencing used PBMCs, collected around atezolizumab (anti-PD-L1) treatment. The source of these receptors is a woman aged 70-85 years with urothelial cancer.

This chain uses TRBV5-6 with TRBJ1-3; 9 nucleotides line up with TRBD1. The CDR3 is 16 amino acids. The germline CDR1 and CDR2 sequences are SGHDT and YYEEEE. J lost 3 bases, V lost 2 bases, and 6 bases had no gene match. CDR3 sequence reads: CASSLGQGKGGNTIYF. The CDR3 DNA sequence: TGTGCCAGCAGCTTAGGACAGGGGAAAGGTGGAAACACCATATATTTT.

The V gene is TRBV6-6, the J gene TRBJ2-3, with 12 bases matching TRBD2. Germline V gene data show CDR1 as MNHNY and CDR2 as SVGAGI (reference sequence). V dropped 3 bases and J dropped 6; count of bases not matched to a gene: 1. CDR3 length: 14 amino acids. The CDR3 sequence: CASSYTSGGDTQYF. DNA of the CDR3: TGTGCCAGCAGTTATACTAGCGGGGGGGATACGCAGTATTTT.

The chain combines TRBV5-4 with TRBJ2-7, with unresolved D. Germline CDR1 and CDR2: SGHNT and YYREEE (reference sequence). V was pared by 1 base and J by 7 bases, with 6 bases between. CDR3 size: 11 residues. In nucleotides, the CDR3 is TGTGCCAGCAGCTTGTCGGGTGAGCAGTACTTC. Amino acids: CASSLSGEQYF.

V is TRBV6-4 and J is TRBJ1-2; 9 bases match TRBD1. Germline assignment: CDR1 MRHNA and CDR2 SNTAGT. This CDR3 contains 15 residues. V trimming: 6 bases; J trimming: 7 bases; junction bases outside the gene matches: 12. The CDR3 reads CASRPSWTGEGGYTF. CDR3 in DNA: TGTGCCAGCAGGCCCTCCTGGACAGGGGAGGGTGGCTACACCTTC.

The rearrangement joins TRBV28 to TRBJ2-7; perhaps TRBD2 as D (5 bases). The CDR3 totals 12 residues. The V gene's germline CDR1 is MDHEN and CDR2 SYDVKM. With 8 bases removed from V and 0 bases from J, the gap between germline ends came to 8 bases. For the CDR3, the DNA is TGTGCCAGCTCGAGGGCCTCCTACGAGCAGTACTTC. Encoded protein: CASSRASYEQYF.

This clone has a single count. The V and J genes are TRBV10-1 and TRBJ2-5; D might be TRBD2 (6 bases). Germline lookup yields CDR1 WNHNN and CDR2 SYGVQD (reference sequence). The length of the CDR3 is 16 residues. V lost 6 bases to trimming and J lost 1 base, with 18 bases between them. CDR3 in amino acids: CASSPQEGRTQETQYF. CDR3 DNA sequence: TGCGCCAGCAGCCCGCAGGAGGGGCGAACCCAAGAGACCCAGTACTTC.

This chain uses TRBV28 with TRBJ2-7, with D tentatively TRBD2 (5 bases). Trimming cost V 5 bases and J 4 bases, with 9 bases left between them. The CDR3 runs 12 residues. Per germline, CDR1 MDHEN and CDR2 SYDVKM. The CDR3 DNA reads as TGTGCCAGCAGTCCCAGCGGATACGAGCAGTACTTC. Residues: CASSPSGYEQYF. The variable domain in full, with the rest retrieved from reference TRBV28 and TRBJ2-7, is DVKVTQSSRYLVKRTGEKVFLECVQDMDHENMFWYRQDPGLGLRLIYFSYDVKMKEKGDIPEGYSVSREKKERFSLILESASTNQTSMYLCASSPSGYEQYFGPGTRLTVT.

This clone appeared a single time. The chain links TRBV7-6 to TRBJ1-1; no reliable D call. Germline V CDR1 and CDR2: SGHVS, FNYEAQ. V was pared by 3 bases and J by 1 base, with 6 bases between. This CDR3 region has 13 residues. CDR3 sequence reads: CASSFQENTEAFF. DNA of the CDR3: TGTGCCAGCAGCTTCCAGGAGAACACTGAAGCTTTCTTT.

The chain joins TRBV6-1 to TRBJ1-1; 7 positions agree with TRBD1. The CDR3 covers 14 residues. With V trimmed by 5 bases and J by 8 bases, 11 bases remained unmatched. CDR1 is MNHNS, CDR2 SASEGT, per germline. CDR3 coding DNA: TGTGCCAGCAGTAGAGAGACAGGGTCTCTCGAAGCTTTCTTT. It translates to CASSRETGSLEAFF.

V usage is TRBV11-3 and J usage is TRBJ2-7; 8 bases line up with TRBD2. The germline gives CDR1 SGHNT, CDR2 YENEEA. V shed 5 bases, J shed 2 bases, and the junction held 2 bases outside the gene matches. The CDR3 length is 13 residues. The CDR3 nucleotides read TGTGCCAGCAGCCCGGGACTAGCCTACGAGCAGTACTTC. Amino acids: CASSPGLAYEQYF.

DNA for the CDR3: TGTGCCAGCAGTTACGGGACAGCTTCTAATGAAAAACTGTTTTTT. Encoded protein: CASSYGTASNEKLFF. The chain uses TRBV6-5 and TRBJ1-4, with 7 bases lining up with TRBD1. The length of the CDR3 is 15 residues. Losses at the gene ends were 2 bases for V and 3 bases for J; bases not matched to a gene: 3. Germline CDR1 MNHEY, CDR2 SVGAGI.

This clone was seen more than once but under ten times. The chain combines TRBV19 with TRBJ1-5; TRBD1 is a possible D gene (6 bases). CDR3 length equals 16 residues. Germline CDR1 reads LNHDA; CDR2 reads SQIVND (reference sequence). Trimming left V 5 bases short and J 11 bases short, with 25 bases between. CDR3 coding DNA: TGTGCCAGTAGTGCTGGCCGGGACATTCGTAATATGGCCCAGCATTTT. This encodes CASSAGRDIRNMAQHF.

The chain links TRBV5-6 to TRBJ2-5; tentatively, D is TRBD2 (5 bases). V was cut by 0 bases and J by 2 bases, with 5 bases left in between. This CDR3 contains 13 residues. Germline V gene sequence: CDR1 SGHDT, CDR2 YYEEEE. CDR3 residues: CASSLGGQETQYF. CDR3 nucleotide sequence: TGTGCCAGCAGCTTGGGAGGGCAAGAGACCCAGTACTTC.

The chain recombines TRBV5-1 with TRBJ2-1; the match to TRBD2 covers 8 bases. With V trimmed by 1 base and J by 5 bases, 5 bases remained unmatched. CDR1 and CDR2 (germline): SGHRS, YFSETQ. There are 15 residues in the CDR3. The CDR3 nucleotides read TGCGCCAGCAGCTTGTGGTCTAGCGGGCACAATGAGCAGTTCTTC. Translation: CASSLWSSGHNEQFF.

This clone has only a few counts. V usage is TRBV7-9 and J usage is TRBJ1-2, with 8 bases that match TRBD1. The V gene end was trimmed by 5 bases and the J gene end by 2 bases; junction bases not matched to a gene: 4. Germline values: CDR1 SEHNR, CDR2 FQNEAQ (reference sequence). The CDR3 extends over 14 amino acids. CDR3 sequence (DNA): TGTGCCAGCAGCGACCGGACAGGGAACTATGGCTACACCTTC. Its protein is CASSDRTGNYGYTF.

The chain employs TRBV13 and TRBJ2-1; TRBD1 aligns across 9 bases. The CDR3 totals 15 residues. The trim removed 1 base at V and 4 bases at J, leaving 2 bases unmatched. Germline-derived CDR1 and CDR2 are PRHDT and FYEKMQ (reference sequence). CDR3 loop: CASSLAGQGYNEQFF. CDR3 coding DNA: TGTGCCAGCAGCTTAGCGGGACAGGGTTACAATGAGCAGTTCTTC.

This chain uses TRBV11-2 with TRBJ2-1; 9 bases line up with TRBD2. V trimming: 5 bases; J trimming: 4 bases; junction bases outside the gene matches: 6. CDR1 is SGHAT and CDR2 is FQNNGV in the germline V gene. The CDR3 length is 15 residues. The CDR3 nucleotides are TGTGCCAGCAGCATCCTAGCGGGAAGGTACAATGAGCAGTTCTTC. Protein sequence: CASSILAGRYNEQFF.

This chain links TRBV1 with TRBJ2-7; the D call of TRBD2 is as the table states it, not checked on the DNA. TRBV1 is a known pseudogene. The CDR3 runs to 12 residues. CDR3 bases: TGCACCAGCAGCCTAGGAGGTTACGAGCAGTACTTC. It translates to CTSSLGGYEQYF.

The V and J genes are TRBV6-5 and TRBJ2-7; possible D gene TRBD2, 6 bases. The CDR3 extends over 16 amino acids. V dropped 2 bases and J dropped 2 bases, with 16 bases sitting between them. Germline values: CDR1 MNHEY, CDR2 SVGAGI. CDR3 sequence (DNA): TGTGCCAGCAGTTACGGCGGAGGGGATCGCCCCTACGAGCAGTACTTC. It encodes CASSYGGGDRPYEQYF.

The V and J genes are TRBV5-1 and TRBJ2-2, with D perhaps matching TRBD1 (6 bases). Deletions cut 4 bases from V and 3 bases from J, with 10 bases between. Looked up from germline, CDR1 is SGHRS and CDR2 is YFSETQ. The CDR3 spans 14 residues. Here the CDR3 reads CASSARTDTGELFF. CDR3 coding DNA: TGCGCCAGCAGCGCCCGGACAGACACCGGGGAGCTGTTTTTT.

The chain employs TRBV11-2 and TRBJ1-2; a possible D gene is TRBD1 (6 bases). The ends were cut back, 4 bases at V and 1 base at J, with 19 bases in the middle. Germline V lookup: CDR1 SGHAT, CDR2 FQNNGV. This CDR3 comprises 17 residues. Here the CDR3 reads CASSSGTHRGGNYGYTF. The CDR3 DNA sequence: TGTGCCAGCAGCTCCGGGACACATAGAGGTGGTAACTATGGCTACACCTTC.

This clone was counted once. J is TRBJ1-2 and V is TRBV7-6; 10 bases align to TRBD1. The junction had 4 bases not matched to a gene; V was cut back by 3 bases and J by 3 bases. This CDR3 region has 15 residues. Germline CDR1 is SGHVS and CDR2 is FNYEAQ. This CDR3 is CASSLTGTGDYGYTF. The CDR3 DNA follows: TGTGCCAGCAGCTTGACCGGGACAGGGGACTATGGCTACACCTTC.

V gene TRBV5-4 combines with J gene TRBJ1-3, with D perhaps matching TRBD1 (5 bases). CDR1 is SGHNT, CDR2 YYREEE, per germline (reference sequence). The CDR3 length is 14 residues. The V end lost 2 bases, the J end lost 1 base, and 7 bases lay between the germline ends. Written as DNA, the CDR3 is TGTGCCAGCAGCTTATCAGGGTCTGGAAACACCATATATTTT. Protein: CASSLSGSGNTIYF.

CDR3 bases: TGCGCCAGCAGCTTGAAGGGGCAAGAGACCCAGTACTTC. This encodes CASSLKGQETQYF. V is TRBV5-1 and J is TRBJ2-5; D possibly corresponds to TRBD1 (5 bases). Germline V CDR1 and CDR2: SGHRS, YFSETQ. The V end was cut by 1 base, the J end by 2 bases, with 6 bases between. This CDR3 comprises 13 residues.

This clone was seen a single time. The chain employs TRBV6-1 and TRBJ2-1; tentative D call: TRBD1 (5 bases). Germline V gene sequence: CDR1 MNHNS, CDR2 SASEGT. The ends were cut back, 1 base at V and 3 bases at J, with 7 bases in the middle. This CDR3 has 14 amino acids. CDR3 in DNA: TGTGCCAGCAGTGAAGGGGGCAACTACAATGAGCAGTTCTTC. Translated, it gives CASSEGGNYNEQFF.

The chain uses TRBV15 and TRBJ1-5; 7 bases are a match to TRBD1. Trimming removed 3 bases from V and 7 bases from J; junction bases left unmatched: 9. Looked up from germline, CDR1 is LNHNV and CDR2 is YYDKDF (reference sequence). This CDR3 is built from 15 residues. Here the CDR3 DNA reads TGTGCCACCAGCAGGCCCCAGGGGGACGGGCAGCCCCAGCATTTT. It is translated as CATSRPQGDGQPQHF.

This clone was seen only a few times. CDR3 bases: TGTGCCAGTAGTACGAGTTTATCCAATCAGCCCCAGCATTTT. Protein product: CASSTSLSNQPQHF. V and J are TRBV19 and TRBJ1-5; no firm D call. Germline lookup yields CDR1 LNHDA and CDR2 SQIVND (reference sequence). This CDR3 has 14 amino acids. V was clipped by 4 bases and J by 3 bases, with 10 bases between them.

Ten or more counts support this clone. The chain combines TRBV30 with TRBJ2-5; 7 bases are a match to TRBD2. The trim removed 0 bases at V and 4 bases at J, leaving 5 bases unmatched. The CDR3 loop spans 14 amino acids. CDR1 and CDR2 from the germline V gene are GTSNPN and SVGIG (reference sequence). The CDR3 is CAWSVRGVGETQYF. The DNA of the CDR3 is TGTGCCTGGAGTGTACGGGGGGTAGGAGAGACCCAGTACTTC.